The 24 T cell receptor beta chains given below trace back to one sample, sequenced in a study of regulatory T cells in long-lasting Graves disease. The time point was: persistent/refractory GD, antithyroid drugs over 5 years with positive TRAb. The TCR library was made from RNA extracted from PBMCs. Construction of TCR beta libraries relied on iRepertoire HTBI primers and on Arm-PCR targeting CDR3 regions. TCRdb reanalysed the multiplex PCR reads using MiXCR and keeps one entry per CDR3 protein. The sample has 400,000 or so distinct CDR3 sequences, more than 20% seen once. The material was peripheral blood mononuclear cells (PBMCs), obtained when the disease was refractory, from a patient treated with antithyroid drugs. The receptors come from a female donor with Graves disease.

This clonotype appeared a few times. The rearrangement joins TRBV29-1 to TRBJ2-5; D gene ambiguous. Looked up from germline, CDR1 is SQVTM and CDR2 is ANQGSEA. The CDR3 consists of 10 residues. Trimming took off 4 bases at V and 7 bases at J, with 7 bases between the two ends. Written as DNA, the CDR3 is TGCAGCGTTGTGGTAGGGACCCAGTACTTC. Its translation: CSVVVGTQYF. The variable domain in full, with the rest retrieved from reference TRBV29-1 and TRBJ2-5, is SAVISQKPSRDICQRGTSLTIQCQVDSQVTMMFWYRQQPGQSLTLIATANQGSEATYESGFVIDKFPISRPNLTFSTLTVSNMSPEDSSIYLCSVVVGTQYFGPGTRLLVL.

The chain couples TRBV5-1 to TRBJ2-7, with 13 positions matching TRBD2. The ends lost 2 bases at V and 6 bases at J; junction bases unmatched: 5. Germline V CDR1 and CDR2: SGHRS, YFSETQ. This CDR3 has 15 residues. CDR3 bases: TGCGCCAGCAGCTTACTAGCGGGAGGGCAAGTCGAGCAGTACTTC. Translating it yields CASSLLAGGQVEQYF. The full variable domain, rest sourced from reference TRBV5-1 and TRBJ2-7, is KAGVTQTPRYLIKTRGQQVTLSCSPISGHRSVSWYQQTPGQGLQFLFEYFSETQRNKGNFPGRFSGRQFSNSRSEMNVSTLELGDSALYLCASSLLAGGQVEQYFGPGTRLTVT.

A remark on this clonotype: A junction boundary mismatches the germline segment, possibly from a read error. The rearrangement uses TRBV6-4 and TRBJ2-4; weak D call: TRBD1 (5 bases). This CDR3 is 16 amino acids long. Germline CDR1 reads MRHNA; CDR2 reads SNTAGT. CDR3 coding DNA: TGTGCCAGCAGTGAACCCCCCCTGATGGACAAAAACACTCAGTACTTC. Encoded protein: CASSEPPLMDKNTQYF.

This clonotype was counted many times. The genes are TRBV28 and TRBJ1-2; D unclear. Trimming left V 5 bases short and J 5 bases short, with 6 bases between. This CDR3 has 11 residues. Germline assignment: CDR1 MDHEN and CDR2 SYDVKM. Here the CDR3 DNA reads TGTGCCAGCAGTCCTGCATATGGCTACACCTTC. It is translated as CASSPAYGYTF.

This clonotype occurred a few times. This chain connects TRBV6-2 or TRBV6-3 to TRBJ2-4; 7 bases map to TRBD2. V lost 2 bases and J lost 8; bases outside the gene matches: 15. The CDR3 length is 17 residues. In germline, CDR1 is MNHEY, CDR2 SVGEGT. This chain's CDR3 is CASSYPPSSGTNDIQYF. CDR3 bases: TGTGCCAGCAGTTACCCCCCATCCAGCGGGACGAATGACATTCAGTACTTC.

V is TRBV6-2 or TRBV6-3 and J is TRBJ1-1; no firm D call. Trimming removed 8 bases from V and 0 bases from J, with 10 bases in between. The CDR3 totals 13 residues. CDR1 is MNHEY, CDR2 SVGEGT, per germline. CDR3 coding DNA: TGTGCCAGCCGAGATGGTATGAACACTGAAGCTTTCTTT. Amino acid sequence: CASRDGMNTEAFF.

The table lists this clonotype with a few counts. The rearrangement joins TRBV15 to TRBJ1-4; weak D call: TRBD1 (5 bases). CDR3 size: 16 residues. V dropped 3 bases and J dropped 3 bases, with 14 bases sitting between them. The germline gives CDR1 LNHNV, CDR2 YYDKDF (reference sequence). The CDR3 loop is CATSRFSGAANEKLFF. The CDR3 DNA is TGTGCCACCAGCAGGTTTAGTGGGGCGGCTAATGAAAAACTGTTTTTT.

This clonotype came up many times. This chain links TRBV24-1 with TRBJ2-5; a weak D match, TRBD1 (5 bases). Looked up from germline, CDR1 is KGHDR and CDR2 is SFDVKD. The CDR3 length is 15 residues. Trimming stripped 8 bases from V and 1 base from J, with 16 bases between. DNA for the CDR3: TGTGCCACCAATCGGCAAGGGGCAGTCCAAGAGACCCAGTACTTC. It translates to CATNRQGAVQETQYF.

This clonotype occurred many times. The chain combines TRBV2 with TRBJ2-5; a weak D match, TRBD2 (5 bases). CDR3 size: 15 residues. With 5 bases removed from V and 7 bases from J, the gap between germline ends came to 20 bases. The V gene's germline CDR1 is SNHLY and CDR2 FYNNEI. CDR3 nucleotides: TGTGCCAGCAGTCCGGACGCGGGCGGGTTCGGGACCCAGTACTTC. This encodes CASSPDAGGFGTQYF.

V usage is TRBV27 and J usage is TRBJ1-6, with 7 bases identical to TRBD1. This CDR3 has 16 amino acids. Germline CDR1 MNHEY, CDR2 SMNVEV (reference sequence). V was clipped by 3 bases and J by 10 bases; unmatched bases: 12. The CDR3 region is CASSFTGAASISPLHF. The DNA of the CDR3 is TGTGCCAGCAGTTTTACAGGGGCCGCATCGATATCACCCCTCCACTTT.

The chain recombines TRBV20-1 with TRBJ2-2; 7 bases match TRBD1. The CDR3 loop spans 16 amino acids. V was pared by 0 bases and J by 1 base, with 5 bases of the junction left unmatched. The germline V gene encodes CDR1 DFQATT and CDR2 SNEGSKA (reference sequence). The CDR3 loop reads CSARDIRTGNTGELFF. CDR3 coding DNA: TGCAGTGCTAGAGATATAAGGACAGGGAACACCGGGGAGCTGTTTTTT.

This clonotype has only a few counts. This chain uses TRBV4-2 with TRBJ2-2; TRBD2 is a possible D gene (7 bases). CDR1 and CDR2 (germline): LGHNA, YNFKEQ. The CDR3 covers 16 residues. The germline V and J ends were trimmed by 0 bases and 4 bases, with 12 bases remaining between them. CDR3 sequence reads: CASSQEGGRVTGELFF. The CDR3 bases are TGTGCCAGCAGCCAAGAAGGGGGGAGGGTCACCGGGGAGCTGTTTTTT.

The chain is built from TRBV20-1 and TRBJ2-7, with 9 bases identical to TRBD1. The CDR3 contains 13 residues. Germline V gene data show CDR1 as DFQATT and CDR2 as SNEGSKA (reference sequence). DNA for the CDR3: TGCAGCGCAGCCGGGACAGGGACCTACGAGCAGTACTTC. Amino acids: CSAAGTGTYEQYF.

This clonotype was counted at least ten times. This sequence joins TRBV3-1 and TRBJ1-2; D is unresolved. V was clipped by 1 base and J by 8 bases, with 11 bases between them. The length of the CDR3 is 13 residues. Germline CDR1 and CDR2: LGHDT and YNNKEL (reference sequence). CDR3 sequence (DNA): TGTGCCAGCAGCCAAGGGGCCTCGAGGGGCTACACCTTC. Residues: CASSQGASRGYTF.

This clonotype was seen repeatedly, ten times or more. V gene TRBV20-1 combines with J gene TRBJ2-7; possibly TRBD1 or TRBD2 for D (5 bases each). V was trimmed by 0 bases and J by 6 bases, leaving 15 bases between them. The CDR3 length is 14 residues. The V gene's germline CDR1 is DFQATT and CDR2 SNEGSKA (reference sequence). CDR3 nucleotides: TGCAGTGCTAGAGAACGGGACGCCTTGGGCGAGCAGTACTTC. It is translated as CSARERDALGEQYF.

Concerning this clonotype: This may be a read error, as it is one base from a much larger clone. The rearrangement uses TRBV30 and TRBJ1-1; D not certain. CDR1 is GTSNPN, CDR2 SVGIG, per germline (reference sequence). The CDR3 totals 12 residues. V gave up 2 bases and J gave up 0 bases, with 4 bases separating them. The chain's CDR3 is CAWSFMNTEAFF. DNA for the CDR3: TGTGCCTGGAGTTTTATGAACACTGAAGCTTTCTTT.

This clonotype was found a few times. The chain carries TRBV19 and TRBJ2-7; 10 positions agree with TRBD2. The germline V gene has CDR1 LNHDA and CDR2 SQIVND (reference sequence). This CDR3 is built from 15 residues. J gave up 5 bases and V 3 bases, and 7 bases lay outside the gene matches. The CDR3: CASSILAGVPHEQYF. CDR3 nucleotide sequence: TGTGCCAGTAGTATTCTAGCGGGAGTTCCCCACGAGCAGTACTTC. Drawing the rest from reference TRBV19 and TRBJ2-7, the complete variable domain is DGGITQSPKYLFRKEGQNVTLSCEQNLNHDAMYWYRQDPGQGLRLIYYSQIVNDFQKGDIAEGYSVSREKKESFPLTVTSAQKNPTAFYLCASSILAGVPHEQYFGPGTRLTVT.

This clonotype came up many times. The V and J genes are TRBV28 and TRBJ2-5, with a possible D match to TRBD1 (6 bases). This CDR3 has 14 residues. Trimming left V 5 bases short and J 0 bases short, with 10 bases between. CDR1 is MDHEN and CDR2 is SYDVKM in the germline V gene. This CDR3 reads CASSPGTNQETQYF. DNA of the CDR3: TGTGCCAGCAGTCCGGGGACAAACCAAGAGACCCAGTACTTC. Variable domain in full (rest from reference TRBV28 and TRBJ2-5): DVKVTQSSRYLVKRTGEKVFLECVQDMDHENMFWYRQDPGLGLRLIYFSYDVKMKEKGDIPEGYSVSREKKERFSLILESASTNQTSMYLCASSPGTNQETQYFGPGTRLLVL.

This clonotype was seen only a few times. The CDR3: CASSSRAPSTDTQYF. CDR3 sequence (DNA): TGTGCCAGCAGTTCCCGTGCGCCATCCACAGATACGCAGTATTTT. V and J are TRBV12-3 or TRBV12-4 and TRBJ2-3; D is unresolved. The CDR3 sequence is 15 residues long. V lost 4 bases to trimming and J lost 2 bases, with 13 bases between them.

This clonotype came up a few times. The V call is TRBV29-1, the J call TRBJ2-6; possibly TRBD1 for D (5 bases). Trimming cost V 3 bases and J 2 bases, with 11 bases left between them. In germline, CDR1 is SQVTM, CDR2 ANQGSEA. The CDR3 consists of 15 residues. DNA of the CDR3: TGCAGCGTTGATGACAGTTTTGCTGGGGCCAACGTCCTGACTTTC. Its translation is CSVDDSFAGANVLTF.

This clonotype was recorded many times. The chain joins TRBV5-6 to TRBJ2-7; TRBD2 agrees at 7 bases. The CDR3 covers 13 residues. Germline CDR1 and CDR2: SGHDT and YYEEEE. The V and J ends lost 6 bases and 4 bases, in that order; junction bases with no gene match: 7. CDR3 in DNA: TGTGCCAGCATGCGGGAGAAAGCTTACGAGCAGTACTTC. It yields the protein CASMREKAYEQYF.

This clonotype has a handful of counts. The chain carries TRBV12-3 or TRBV12-4 and TRBJ1-5; 9 nucleotides align to TRBD1. There are 15 residues in the CDR3. After removal of 6 bases from V and 7 bases from J, the junction contained 10 bases not matched to a gene. CDR3 loop: CASRKEQGAGQPQHF. CDR3 nucleotides: TGTGCCAGCAGAAAAGAACAGGGGGCAGGACAGCCCCAGCATTTT.

The sample holds a few counts of this clonotype. V is TRBV5-6 and J is TRBJ1-2; maybe TRBD1 (5 bases). The germline V and J ends were trimmed by 0 bases and 7 bases, with 10 bases remaining between them. In germline, CDR1 is SGHDT, CDR2 YYEEEE. This CDR3 has 13 residues. In nucleotides, the CDR3 is TGTGCCAGCAGCTTGGAGGGACGGGGTGGCTACACCTTC. The encoded protein is CASSLEGRGGYTF.

This chain uses TRBV7-9 with TRBJ2-7; 7 nucleotides line up with TRBD2. The CDR3 is 14 amino acids. J gave up 5 bases and V 4 bases, and 8 bases lay outside the gene matches. The germline V gene has CDR1 SEHNR and CDR2 FQNEAQ (reference sequence). As DNA, the CDR3 is TGTGCCAGCAGCTGGGGAGGGGCTAGCGACGAGCAGTACTTC. This codes for CASSWGGASDEQYF.